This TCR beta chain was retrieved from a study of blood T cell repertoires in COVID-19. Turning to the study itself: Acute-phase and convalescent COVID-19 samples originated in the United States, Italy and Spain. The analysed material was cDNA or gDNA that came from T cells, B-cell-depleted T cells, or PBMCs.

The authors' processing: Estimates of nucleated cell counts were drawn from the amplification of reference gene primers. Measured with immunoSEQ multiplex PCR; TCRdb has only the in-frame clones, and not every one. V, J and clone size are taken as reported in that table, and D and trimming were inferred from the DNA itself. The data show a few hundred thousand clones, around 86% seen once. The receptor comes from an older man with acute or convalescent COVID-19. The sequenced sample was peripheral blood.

The CDR3 here is CASSQVSGVSYNEQFF. The CDR3 DNA sequence: TGTGCCAGCAGCCAAGTTAGCGGGGTTTCCTACAATGAGCAGTTCTTC. This chain links TRBV4-2 with TRBJ2-1; 8 positions match TRBD2. The J segment lost 1 base and the V segment lost 1 base, leaving 3 bases of the junction unmatched. Germline V gives CDR1 LGHNA, CDR2 YNFKEQ. The CDR3 consists of 16 residues.